This is a list of T cell receptor beta chains from one sample in a study of CD8 T cells in ankylosing spondylitis. Each CDR3 protein is one row after TCRdb ran MiXCR on the 5' RACE reads. The sample lists 300,000 to 400,000 distinct CDR3 sequences; 20% to 25% were seen once. Sample: blood, either unsorted or a sorted T cell fraction (not recorded which). The receptor source for this set is a male donor with ankylosing spondylitis or in good health (not recorded which). CDR3s include the opening cysteine and the closing phenylalanine or tryptophan. The D gene is left open where the match is weak. Size is omitted from some rows. Given values are once, few, many or a class for expanded clones.

D: NA
size: few
J: TRBJ2-2
V: TRBV4-2
DNA: TGTGCCAGCAGCCAAGATCTGGGAGCGTCAGGGGAGCTGTTTTTT
CDR3: CASSQDLGASGELFF

D: NA
size: NA
J: TRBJ2-7
V: TRBV7-2
DNA: TGTGCCAGCAGCTTAGAGACGATAGGGCTCGACGAGCAGTACTTC
CDR3: CASSLETIGLDEQYF

D: NA
size: few
J: TRBJ2-3
V: TRBV20-1
DNA: TGCAGTGCTAGGGTTCAGGGACTTAGCACAGATACGCAGTATTTT
CDR3: CSARVQGLSTDTQYF

D: NA
size: few
J: TRBJ2-5
V: TRBV12-3/TRBV12-4
DNA: TGTGCCAGCAGTTCGATCGGGGGCGGGGAGACCCAGTACTTC
CDR3: CASSSIGGGETQYF

D: NA
size: NA
J: TRBJ2-1
V: TRBV12-3/TRBV12-4
DNA: TGTACCCTCAGTTTAGCTTCCCAGTCCCGGTGGGCCTACAATGAGCAGTTCTTC
CDR3: CTLSLASQSRWAYNEQFF

D: TRBD2
size: NA
J: TRBJ2-5
V: TRBV20-1
DNA: TGCAGTGCTAGAGATTTACTAGCGGGGGGGGTGGAGACCCAGTACTTC
CDR3: CSARDLLAGGVETQYF

D: TRBD2
size: NA
J: TRBJ2-5
V: TRBV10-1
DNA: TGCGCCAGCAGTGAGTTCAGCGGGGGAGAGACCCAGTACTTC
CDR3: CASSEFSGGETQYF

D: TRBD2
size: NA
J: TRBJ2-5
V: TRBV5-5
DNA: TGTGCCAGCAGCTTGGGACTAGCGGGGGGAGAAGAGACCCAGTACTTC
CDR3: CASSLGLAGGEETQYF

D: NA
size: few
J: TRBJ2-7
V: TRBV2
DNA: TGTGCCAGCAAGGGCGGATCCTACGAGCAGTACTTC
CDR3: CASKGGSYEQYF

D: NA
size: many
J: TRBJ2-7
V: TRBV5-1
DNA: TGCGCCAGCAGCTTGGGACAGGGAGGCGAGCAGTACTTC
CDR3: CASSLGQGGEQYF

D: NA
size: few
J: TRBJ2-2
V: TRBV12-3/TRBV12-4
DNA: TGTGCCAGCAGCTTCGACGCGACCGGGGAGCTGTTTTTT
CDR3: CASSFDATGELFF

D: NA
size: many
J: TRBJ2-1
V: TRBV10-3
DNA: TGTGCCATCAGTGAGGACACACTATACAATGAGCAGTTCTTC
CDR3: CAISEDTLYNEQFF

D: NA
size: few
J: TRBJ2-5
V: TRBV3-1
DNA: TGTGCCAGCAGCCAACAATCAGAGACCCAGTACTTC
CDR3: CASSQQSETQYF

D: NA
size: NA
J: TRBJ1-2
V: TRBV7-2
DNA: TGTGCCAGCAGACCTACAGGATATGATGGCTACACCTTC
CDR3: CASRPTGYDGYTF

D: NA
size: many
J: TRBJ1-6
V: TRBV20-1
DNA: TGCAGTGCTAGAGATATAACTTCGACAGGCTCCTATAATTCACCCCTCCACTTT
CDR3: CSARDITSTGSYNSPLHF

D: TRBD2
size: few
J: TRBJ2-5
V: TRBV6-2/TRBV6-3
DNA: TGTGCCAGCAGTTACGGTCTAGCGGGGGGCGACGGCTTTTCCCAGTACTTC
CDR3: CASSYGLAGGDGFSQYF

D: NA
size: few
J: TRBJ2-3
V: TRBV24-1
DNA: TGTGCCACCAGTGAGGATTGGACAGATACGCAGTATTTT
CDR3: CATSEDWTDTQYF

D: TRBD1
size: NA
J: TRBJ2-3
V: TRBV10-3
DNA: TGTGCCATCAGTGAGAGGACAGGGAGCTGGGATACGCAGTATTTT
CDR3: CAISERTGSWDTQYF

D: TRBD1
size: NA
J: TRBJ2-2
V: TRBV19
DNA: TGTGCCAGTAGTACGGATACAGGGGGGACCGGGGAGCTGTTTTTT
CDR3: CASSTDTGGTGELFF

D: TRBD1
size: NA
J: TRBJ2-7
V: TRBV28
DNA: TGTGCCAGCAGTTTAAGGGACAGCAGGCACGAGCAGTACTTC
CDR3: CASSLRDSRHEQYF

D: NA
size: NA
J: TRBJ2-7
V: TRBV5-6
DNA: TGTGCCAGCAGCGGCCGAACAGGGCCGGGATTCTACGAGCAGTACTTC
CDR3: CASSGRTGPGFYEQYF

D: NA
size: few
J: TRBJ1-2
V: TRBV10-3
DNA: TGTGCCATCAGGGGGGACAATAACTATGGCTACACCTTC
CDR3: CAIRGDNNYGYTF

D: TRBD2
size: few
J: TRBJ2-5
V: TRBV3-1
DNA: TGTGCCAGCAGCCATTCAGCGGGGGGGACGGAAGAGACCCAGTACTTC
CDR3: CASSHSAGGTEETQYF

D: TRBD1
size: few
J: TRBJ2-1
V: TRBV6-4
DNA: TGTGCCAGCAGTGACTCGACAGGGGACCACAATGAGCAGTTCTTC
CDR3: CASSDSTGDHNEQFF

D: NA
size: few
J: TRBJ1-5
V: TRBV7-2
DNA: TGTGCCAGCAGCTTAACTTTGGGGGGGCCCCAGCATTTT
CDR3: CASSLTLGGPQHF

D: NA
size: NA
J: TRBJ2-1
V: TRBV21-1
DNA: TGTGCCAGCATCTGGGACGCCGAGGTCTTCCGACAATACAATGAGCAGTTCTTC
CDR3: CASIWDAEVFRQYNEQFF

D: TRBD2
size: NA
J: TRBJ2-3
V: TRBV12-3/TRBV12-4
DNA: TGTGCCAGCAGTGCCCGACTAGCGGGGGGGCGAGATACGCAGTATTTT
CDR3: CASSARLAGGRDTQYF

D: NA
size: few
J: TRBJ2-3
V: TRBV10-2
DNA: TGCGCCAGCAACCCTGGTATTAGCACAGATACGCAGTATTTT
CDR3: CASNPGISTDTQYF

D: NA
size: NA
J: TRBJ1-1
V: TRBV7-8
DNA: TGTGCCAGCAGCCCTGGGACGTGGGAAGCTTTCTTT
CDR3: CASSPGTWEAFF

D: NA
size: NA
J: TRBJ1-1
V: TRBV3-1
DNA: TGTGCCAGCAGCCAAGATTGGGGAGAAATGGGGAACACTGAAGCTTTCTTT
CDR3: CASSQDWGEMGNTEAFF

D: TRBD1
size: few
J: TRBJ2-1
V: TRBV7-9
DNA: TGTGCCAGCAGCTTTGACAGGGTTAACAATGAGCAGTTCTTC
CDR3: CASSFDRVNNEQFF

D: NA
size: NA
J: TRBJ1-5
V: TRBV12-3/TRBV12-4
DNA: TGTGCCAGCAGTTTAGTTTCAGGGGGCAATCAGCCCCAGCATTTT
CDR3: CASSLVSGGNQPQHF

D: NA
size: many
J: TRBJ1-1
V: TRBV21-1
DNA: TGTGCCAGCAGCAAGGGCCTATGTGCGAACACTGAAGCTTTCTTT
CDR3: CASSKGLCANTEAFF

D: TRBD1
size: NA
J: TRBJ2-7
V: TRBV4-1
DNA: TGCGCCAGCAGCCAATTATGGCAGGGGGTATCCTACGAGCAGTACTTC
CDR3: CASSQLWQGVSYEQYF

D: TRBD2
size: few
J: TRBJ2-3
V: TRBV11-2
DNA: TGTGCCAGCAGCTTAGGTTTAGCGGGGGGAGATACGCAGTATTTT
CDR3: CASSLGLAGGDTQYF

D: NA
size: few
J: TRBJ2-7
V: TRBV2
DNA: TGTGCCAGCAGTGGTCATTTGGACGGGAGCTCCTACGAGCAGTACTTC
CDR3: CASSGHLDGSSYEQYF

D: TRBD1
size: NA
J: TRBJ2-7
V: TRBV27
DNA: TGTGCCAGCAGTTTATCGAGGTCGGGGACAGGGCTCGAGCAGTACTTC
CDR3: CASSLSRSGTGLEQYF

D: NA
size: few
J: TRBJ1-1
V: TRBV5-6
DNA: TGTGCCAGCAGCTTGAGGGCCCCCTTCACTGAAGCTTTCTTT
CDR3: CASSLRAPFTEAFF

D: NA
size: few
J: TRBJ1-1
V: TRBV20-1
DNA: TGCAGTGCTACCCCCTCCCGGGGGAGCACTGAAGCTTTCTTT
CDR3: CSATPSRGSTEAFF

D: TRBD2
size: few
J: TRBJ2-3
V: TRBV12-3/TRBV12-4
DNA: TGTGCCAGCAGTCCAAGACTAGCGGATTTCACAGATACGCAGTATTTT
CDR3: CASSPRLADFTDTQYF

D: TRBD2
size: few
J: TRBJ2-7
V: TRBV20-1
DNA: TGCAGTGCTAGAGATTATTTAGATGGGTTCGGAGCGGGGGGGCCGAGAGAGCAGTACTTC
CDR3: CSARDYLDGFGAGGPREQYF

D: NA
size: NA
J: TRBJ2-1
V: TRBV11-2
DNA: TGTGCCAGCAGCTTAGGGGGGCTCAGTGCCTCCTACAATGAGCAGTTCTTC
CDR3: CASSLGGLSASYNEQFF

D: TRBD1
size: once
J: TRBJ2-3
V: TRBV13
DNA: TGTGCCAGCAGCCCGAGGACAGGGGAGGGAGCAGATACGCAGTATTTT
CDR3: CASSPRTGEGADTQYF

D: TRBD1
size: few
J: TRBJ1-2
V: TRBV6-4
DNA: TGTGCCAGCAGTGACGGGACAGGGTATGGCTACACCTTC
CDR3: CASSDGTGYGYTF

D: NA
size: NA
J: TRBJ2-3
V: TRBV27
DNA: TGTGCCAGCAGTCCCATTGGGGGGAGCTCCACAGATACGCAGTATTTT
CDR3: CASSPIGGSSTDTQYF

D: TRBD2
size: NA
J: TRBJ2-3
V: TRBV20-1
DNA: TGCAGCCACCTGTCTGCGGGGGAAACGTGGGATACGCAGTATTTT
CDR3: CSHLSAGETWDTQYF

D: NA
size: NA
J: TRBJ2-1
V: TRBV12-3/TRBV12-4
DNA: TGTGCCAGCAGATTACTGACTAGGGGCAATGAGCAGTTCTTC
CDR3: CASRLLTRGNEQFF

D: NA
size: NA
J: TRBJ2-3
V: TRBV19
DNA: TGTGCCAGTAGTATAGGAGGGGCCGAGGAGGATACGCAGTATTTT
CDR3: CASSIGGAEEDTQYF

D: NA
size: NA
J: TRBJ1-6
V: TRBV4-1
DNA: TGCGCCAGCAGTCGGGGGGCTAACTCACCCCTCCACTTT
CDR3: CASSRGANSPLHF

D: NA
size: NA
J: TRBJ2-5
V: TRBV11-2
DNA: TGTGCCAGCAGCTTAGGGACTCAACAGGGTGTTGAGACCCAGTACTTC
CDR3: CASSLGTQQGVETQYF

D: NA
size: NA
J: TRBJ1-6
V: TRBV10-3
DNA: TGTGCCATCAGTGCCCTCCCGGGCAGGGTGGGTTCACCCCTCCACTTT
CDR3: CAISALPGRVGSPLHF

D: NA
size: few
J: TRBJ2-1
V: TRBV20-1
DNA: TGCAGTGCTAGAGAAACGGACTTCTACAATGAGCAGTTCTTC
CDR3: CSARETDFYNEQFF

D: TRBD1
size: NA
J: TRBJ2-3
V: TRBV7-9
DNA: TGTGCCAGCAGCACCCGGGACAGCTACACAGATACGCAGTATTTT
CDR3: CASSTRDSYTDTQYF

D: TRBD2
size: NA
J: TRBJ2-4
V: TRBV6-2/TRBV6-3
DNA: TGTGCCAGCAGTTACTACCCGAGGACTAGCGGGGCTTTAGCCAAAAACATTCAGTACTTC
CDR3: CASSYYPRTSGALAKNIQYF

D: NA
size: NA
J: TRBJ2-1
V: TRBV2
DNA: TGTGCCAACTCAGGGGCGTACTCCTACAATGAGCAGTTCTTC
CDR3: CANSGAYSYNEQFF

D: NA
size: few
J: TRBJ2-1
V: TRBV12-3/TRBV12-4
DNA: TGTGCCAGCAGTCCCGTTGGGGGGGCAGGGGCTGAGCAGTTCTTC
CDR3: CASSPVGGAGAEQFF

D: TRBD1
size: NA
J: TRBJ2-5
V: TRBV2
DNA: TGTGCCAGCAGGGACAGGGGCCCCCAGGAGACCCAGTACTTC
CDR3: CASRDRGPQETQYF